One and the same sample provided the 21 T cell receptor beta chains below, sequenced in a study of CD8 T cells in Susac syndrome. The authors reverse transcribed about 0.5 to 1 ug RNA with random hexamers. TCRdb reprocessed the immunoSEQ multiplex PCR reads via MiXCR and lists one record per CDR3 protein. The sample records 210,000 or so distinct CDR3 sequences, approximately 94% being singletons. The sequenced material came from CD4+ T cells from PBMCs. These receptor sequences come from a human donor with Susac syndrome.

The chain employs TRBV28 and TRBJ1-1; a weak D match, TRBD1 (5 bases). Germline values: CDR1 MDHEN, CDR2 SYDVKM. V was trimmed by 3 bases and J by 4 bases, leaving 15 bases between them. This CDR3 has 15 residues. The CDR3 loop reads CASSFINGGGTEAFF. The CDR3 DNA reads TGTGCCAGCAGTTTTATAAACGGGGGTGGCACTGAAGCTTTCTTT.

The genes are TRBV7-9 and TRBJ1-6; maybe TRBD1 (5 bases). CDR3 length: 13 residues. Trimming left V 5 bases short and J 10 bases short, with 12 bases between. Germline V CDR1 and CDR2: SEHNR, FQNEAQ (reference sequence). Here the CDR3 DNA reads TGTGCCAGCAGCCGAGGGGATAGATCACCCCTCCACTTT. Encoded protein: CASSRGDRSPLHF.

CDR3 in amino acids: CASTLSTGANTEAFF. As DNA, the CDR3 is TGTGCCAGCACGCTCTCGACAGGGGCGAACACTGAAGCTTTCTTT. The rearrangement uses TRBV5-4 and TRBJ1-1; 8 bases align to TRBD1. J gave up 1 base and V 6 bases, and 8 bases lay outside the gene matches. Germline loops: CDR1 SGHNT, CDR2 YYREEE (reference sequence). The CDR3 is made up of 15 amino acids.

This clonotype was counted a few times. J is TRBJ2-4 and V is TRBV7-9; the D gene is possibly TRBD1 (6 bases). Germline V lookup: CDR1 SEHNR, CDR2 FQNEAQ (reference sequence). The V end was cut by 5 bases, the J end by 0 bases, with 11 bases between. The CDR3 contains 15 residues. The CDR3, as DNA: TGTGCCAGCAGCCCGGGACAACTAGCCAAAAACATTCAGTACTTC. It encodes CASSPGQLAKNIQYF.

The CDR3 DNA follows: TGCGCCAGCAGCTTAACCGGGACAACGAACACCGGGGAGCTGTTTTTT. Translation gives CASSLTGTTNTGELFF. The chain links TRBV5-1 to TRBJ2-2; TRBD1 might be the D (6 bases). V was cut by 2 bases and J by 0 bases, with 11 bases left in between. The CDR3 consists of 16 residues. CDR1 is SGHRS and CDR2 is YFSETQ in the germline V gene. Based on the CDR3 plus reference TRBV5-1 and TRBJ2-2, the full variable domain is KAGVTQTPRYLIKTRGQQVTLSCSPISGHRSVSWYQQTPGQGLQFLFEYFSETQRNKGNFPGRFSGRQFSNSRSEMNVSTLELGDSALYLCASSLTGTTNTGELFFGEGSRLTVL.

This clonotype was recorded only once. The chain carries TRBV30 and TRBJ2-5, with a weak D call TRBD2 (5 bases). The germline V gene encodes CDR1 GTSNPN and CDR2 SVGIG (reference sequence). V dropped 5 bases and J dropped 0 bases, with 16 bases sitting between them. This CDR3 contains 15 residues. In DNA, the CDR3 is TGTGCCTGGGGTCTCGGGAACACTCACCAAGAGACCCAGTACTTC. Translating it yields CAWGLGNTHQETQYF.

V and J are TRBV30 and TRBJ2-7; 10 bases agree with TRBD2. Germline V lookup: CDR1 GTSNPN, CDR2 SVGIG (reference sequence). V lost 3 bases to trimming and J lost 2 bases; unmatched junction nucleotides: 10. The length of the CDR3 is 16 residues. The CDR3 bases are TGTGCCTGGAGGGTTCCCAGGACTAGCGGACCCTACGAGCAGTACTTC. It encodes CAWRVPRTSGPYEQYF.

The J gene is TRBJ1-4, the V gene TRBV12-3 or TRBV12-4; D ambiguous. V lost 8 bases and J 0 bases, leaving 13 bases between the germline ends. This CDR3 is built from 15 residues. The CDR3 region has the DNA TGTGCCAGCCAGCTAGCAGGAGCAACTAATGAAAAACTGTTTTTT. Amino acid sequence: CASQLAGATNEKLFF.

This sequence joins TRBV9 and TRBJ1-1; 7 bases are shared with TRBD1. This CDR3 contains 16 residues. The germline V gene has CDR1 SGDLS and CDR2 YYNGEE. V shed 4 bases and J 1 base; nucleotides not matched to a gene: 10. The CDR3 DNA sequence: TGTGCCAGCAGCTCTGACCTGACAGGGACGAACACTGAAGCTTTCTTT. Protein: CASSSDLTGTNTEAFF.

The chain has TRBV3-1 and TRBJ1-2; D perhaps matches TRBD1 (5 bases). The CDR3 contains 15 residues. Germline CDR1 and CDR2: LGHDT and YNNKEL (reference sequence). Deletions cut 1 base from V and 4 bases from J, with 13 bases between. CDR3 residues: CASSQGRGASYGYTF. CDR3 DNA: TGTGCCAGCAGCCAAGGAAGGGGAGCGAGCTATGGCTACACCTTC.

This chain connects TRBV20-1 to TRBJ2-5, with D perhaps matching TRBD1 or TRBD2 (6 bases each). The CDR3 covers 15 residues. V was trimmed by 3 bases and J by 5 bases, leaving 19 bases between them. CDR1 DFQATT and CDR2 SNEGSKA come from the germline V gene (reference sequence). The CDR3 DNA sequence: TGCAGTGCTAGTGCCTTAGGGGGGATAGGTGAGACCCAGTACTTC. Its translation is CSASALGGIGETQYF.

The chain combines TRBV20-1 with TRBJ2-3; no firm D call. Per germline, CDR1 DFQATT and CDR2 SNEGSKA (reference sequence). CDR3 length: 14 residues. Trimming stripped 5 bases from V and 6 bases from J, with 18 bases between. For the CDR3, the DNA is TGCAGTGCTTACCCGACTGTACTCCACGATACGCAGTATTTT. Its translation is CSAYPTVLHDTQYF.

The chain recombines TRBV12-3 or TRBV12-4 with TRBJ1-2; 7 nucleotides agree with TRBD1. This CDR3 contains 13 residues. The V segment lost 6 bases and the J segment 7 bases; nucleotides outside the gene matches: 8. DNA for the CDR3: TGTGCCAGCAGGGAGACAGGGTTTGGTGGCTACACCTTC. Translation: CASRETGFGGYTF.

This chain links TRBV6-1 with TRBJ2-5, with 12 bases aligning to TRBD2. With V trimmed by 7 bases and J by 4 bases, 13 bases remained unmatched. Germline-derived CDR1 and CDR2 are MNHNS and SASEGT. CDR3 length: 17 residues. CDR3 sequence reads: CASTPNRPGLAGETQYF. CDR3 nucleotides: TGTGCCAGCACCCCAAACCGTCCGGGACTAGCGGGAGAGACCCAGTACTTC.

The genes are TRBV20-1 and TRBJ2-3, with 10 nucleotides matching TRBD2. J lost 7 bases, V lost 1 base, and 14 bases had no gene match. CDR1 and CDR2 from the germline V gene are DFQATT and SNEGSKA (reference sequence). The CDR3 is 17 residues long. The CDR3 reads CSARGSTIAGGSYTQYF. CDR3 DNA sequence: TGCAGTGCTAGAGGTTCGACGATAGCGGGGGGATCCTATACGCAGTATTTT.

The chain links TRBV10-3 to TRBJ2-5; a possible D gene is TRBD2 (6 bases). This CDR3 has 18 amino acids. Trimming took off 0 bases at V and 4 bases at J, with 21 bases between the two ends. In germline, CDR1 is ENHRY, CDR2 SYGVKD. The CDR3, as DNA: TGTGCCATCAGTGAGTCGAGAGCGGGCTCCACAAGGCGAGAGACCCAGTACTTC. Translation: CAISESRAGSTRRETQYF.

The chain links TRBV3-1 to TRBJ2-3; no firm D call. With 1 base removed from V and 7 bases from J, the gap between germline ends came to 6 bases. Germline values: CDR1 LGHDT, CDR2 YNNKEL (reference sequence). The CDR3 runs 12 residues. Here the CDR3 reads CASSQVQYTQYF. The CDR3 DNA reads TGTGCCAGCAGCCAAGTTCAGTATACGCAGTATTTT.

V is TRBV20-1 and J is TRBJ1-5; 7 bases match TRBD1. CDR1 is DFQATT and CDR2 is SNEGSKA in the germline V gene (reference sequence). The CDR3 spans 16 residues. Germline trimming cut 2 bases from V and 0 bases from J; bases unmatched to any gene: 7. The CDR3 region has the DNA TGCAGTGCTAGAAGGACAGGACCCAATAGCAATCAGCCCCAGCATTTT. This gives the protein CSARRTGPNSNQPQHF.

V and J are TRBV11-2 and TRBJ1-3, with D tentatively TRBD1 (6 bases). Trimming removed 4 bases at V and 0 bases at J, with 13 bases between. CDR1 and CDR2 from the germline V gene are SGHAT and FQNNGV. This CDR3 has 16 residues. The CDR3 DNA is TGTGCCAGCAGCTCTCTCTGGACAGTCTCTGGAAACACCATATATTTT. It codes for CASSSLWTVSGNTIYF.

This chain connects TRBV20-1 to TRBJ2-7; D call uncertain. Trimming pared 2 bases from V and 1 base from J, leaving 12 bases between. The CDR3 is 14 amino acids. Germline V lookup: CDR1 DFQATT, CDR2 SNEGSKA (reference sequence). CDR3 in amino acids: CSARISVPSYEQYF. CDR3 nucleotide sequence: TGCAGTGCTAGAATCAGCGTCCCATCCTACGAGCAGTACTTC.

The chain is built from TRBV20-1 and TRBJ1-2, with 7 bases matching TRBD1. This CDR3 has 17 amino acids. Germline V gene lookup returns CDR1 DFQATT and CDR2 SNEGSKA (reference sequence). Trimming cost V 1 base and J 6 bases; bases outside gene matches: 17. Here the CDR3 reads CSARAHPQGGKSDGYTF. The DNA for the CDR3 is TGCAGTGCTAGAGCCCATCCGCAGGGGGGTAAAAGTGATGGCTACACCTTC.